This T cell receptor (beta chain) was sequenced in a study of cytomegalovirus exposure and HLA in healthy donors. Broader study findings: In all likelihood, a cluster of highly shared sequence variants was a sequencing artifact. Several of the most significant clusters appeared linked to common viral pathogens, based on a later analysis. A later analysis found most CMV-associated TCR beta chains apparently HLA-restricted.

With regard to this clone: Its antigen is currently unknown.

CDR3 size: 13 residues. From germline, CDR1 is SGHVS and CDR2 FNYEAQ. The V and J ends lost 1 base and 1 base respectively, with 4 bases between them. The study ran its PCR with 60 Vbeta and 13 Jbeta primers. Assay: immunoSEQ multiplex PCR; the TCRdb copy retains only in-frame clones and omits some. The table shows about 190,000 clones, with less than 85% occurring only once. The receptor comes from a man aged 30 to 39 in good health and CMV-seropositive. Sequencing used PBMCs. V and J are TRBV7-6 and TRBJ1-1, with D unresolved. CDR3 region: CASSLGQNTEAFF. The CDR3 DNA follows: TGTGCCAGCAGCTTAGGACAGAACACTGAAGCTTTCTTT.